This T cell receptor (beta chain) was sequenced for a study of blood T cell repertoires in COVID-19. Overall study: From T cells, B-cell-depleted T cells, or PBMCs came the material, which was cDNA or gDNA.

Participants spanned ages about 18 to 100 years and resided in roughly 22 US areas. Per the original methods: Cell counts per sample came from amplifying reference gene primers. Measured with immunoSEQ multiplex PCR; TCRdb has only the in-frame clones, and not every one. The DNA was the basis for D and trimming; V, J and clone size are from that table. The table records 290,000 or so clones, around 90% of them present only once. Trimming cost V 4 bases and J 0 bases, with 19 bases left between them. This CDR3 has 18 residues. Germline values: CDR1 LGHDT, CDR2 YNNKEL (reference sequence). The chain recombines TRBV3-1 (or the pseudogene TRBV3-2) with TRBJ1-3; possibly TRBD1 for D (6 bases). Sequenced sample: PBMCs or T cells enriched from blood (not recorded which). The TCR was taken from a woman between 18 and 29 years old with acute COVID-19. The CDR3 loop reads CASSPRWGQGISGNTIYF. The CDR3 region has the DNA TGTGCCAGCAGCCCCCGGTGGGGGCAGGGGATCTCTGGAAACACCATATATTTT.